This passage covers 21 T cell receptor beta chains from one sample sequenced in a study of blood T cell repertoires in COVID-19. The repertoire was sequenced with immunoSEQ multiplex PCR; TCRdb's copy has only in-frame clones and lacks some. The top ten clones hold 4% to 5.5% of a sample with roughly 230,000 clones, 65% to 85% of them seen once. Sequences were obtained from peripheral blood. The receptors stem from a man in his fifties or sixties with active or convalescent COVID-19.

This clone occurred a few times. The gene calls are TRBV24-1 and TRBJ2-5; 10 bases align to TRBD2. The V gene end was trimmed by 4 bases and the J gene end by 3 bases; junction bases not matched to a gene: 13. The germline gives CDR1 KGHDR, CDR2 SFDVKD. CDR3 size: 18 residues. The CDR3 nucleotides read TGTGCCACCAGTGACCCCTTAGCGGGGGGAATAGCGGAAGAGACCCAGTACTTC. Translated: CATSDPLAGGIAEETQYF.

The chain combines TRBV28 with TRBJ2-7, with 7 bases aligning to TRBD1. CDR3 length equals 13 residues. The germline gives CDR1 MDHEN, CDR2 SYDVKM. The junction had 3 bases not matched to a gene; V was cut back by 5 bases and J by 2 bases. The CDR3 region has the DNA TGTGCCAGCAGTGGGACAGCGCCCTACGAGCAGTACTTC. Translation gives CASSGTAPYEQYF.

The CDR3 nucleotides read TGCGCCAGCAGCTTGGCCACAATGAACACTGAAGCTTTCTTT. It specifies CASSLATMNTEAFF. The genes are TRBV5-1 and TRBJ1-1; D gene uncertain. Per germline, CDR1 SGHRS and CDR2 YFSETQ. The V end lost 0 bases, the J end lost 0 bases, and 6 bases lay between the germline ends. The CDR3 is 14 residues long.

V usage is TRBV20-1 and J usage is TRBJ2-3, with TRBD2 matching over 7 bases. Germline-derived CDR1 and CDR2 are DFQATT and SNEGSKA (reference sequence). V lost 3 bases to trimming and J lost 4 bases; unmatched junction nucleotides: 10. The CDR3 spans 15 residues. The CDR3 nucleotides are TGCAGTGCTAGTGCGACTAGCCTCTTACCAGATACGCAGTATTTT. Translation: CSASATSLLPDTQYF.

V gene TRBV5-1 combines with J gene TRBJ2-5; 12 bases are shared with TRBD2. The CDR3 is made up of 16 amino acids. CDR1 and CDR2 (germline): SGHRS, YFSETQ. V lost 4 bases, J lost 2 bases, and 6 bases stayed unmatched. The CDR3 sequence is CASSPGLAGTQETQYF. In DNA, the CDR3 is TGCGCCAGCAGCCCCGGACTAGCGGGGACTCAAGAGACCCAGTACTTC.

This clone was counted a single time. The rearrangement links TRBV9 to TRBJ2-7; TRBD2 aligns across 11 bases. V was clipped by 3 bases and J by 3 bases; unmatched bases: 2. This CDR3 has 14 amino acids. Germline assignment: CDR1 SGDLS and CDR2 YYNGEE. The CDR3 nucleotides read TGTGCCAGCAGCGCCCTAGCGGGGGGCTACGAGCAGTACTTC. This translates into CASSALAGGYEQYF.

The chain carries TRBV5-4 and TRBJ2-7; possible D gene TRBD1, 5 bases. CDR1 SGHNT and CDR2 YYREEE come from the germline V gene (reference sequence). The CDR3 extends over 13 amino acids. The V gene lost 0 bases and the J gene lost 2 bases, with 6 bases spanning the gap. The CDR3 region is CASSLAGTYEQYF. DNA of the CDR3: TGTGCCAGCAGCTTGGCAGGGACCTACGAGCAGTACTTC.

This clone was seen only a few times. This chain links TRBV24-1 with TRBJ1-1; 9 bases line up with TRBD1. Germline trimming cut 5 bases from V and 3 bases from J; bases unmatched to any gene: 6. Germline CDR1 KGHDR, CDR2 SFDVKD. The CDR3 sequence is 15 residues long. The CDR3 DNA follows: TGTGCCACCAGTGGCTCCGGGACAGGGTACACTGAAGCTTTCTTT. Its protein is CATSGSGTGYTEAFF.

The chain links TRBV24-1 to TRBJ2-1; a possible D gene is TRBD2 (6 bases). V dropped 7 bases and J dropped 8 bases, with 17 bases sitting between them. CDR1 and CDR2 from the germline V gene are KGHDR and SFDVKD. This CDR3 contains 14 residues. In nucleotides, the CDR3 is TGTGCCACCAGCCGGGACTCCGCTATTGATGAGCAGTTCTTC. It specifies CATSRDSAIDEQFF.

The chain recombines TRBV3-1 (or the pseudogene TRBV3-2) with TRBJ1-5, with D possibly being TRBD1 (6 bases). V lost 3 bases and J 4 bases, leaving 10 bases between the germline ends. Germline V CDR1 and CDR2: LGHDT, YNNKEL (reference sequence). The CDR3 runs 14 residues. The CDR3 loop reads CASSHQTGNQPQHF. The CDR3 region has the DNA TGTGCCAGCAGCCACCAAACAGGGAATCAGCCCCAGCATTTT.

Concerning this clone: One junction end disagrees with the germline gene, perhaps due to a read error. The CDR3 spells CASSPGDSGGAGLVF. DNA of the CDR3: TGTGCCAGCAGTCCGGGGGATAGCGGGGGAGCTGGGTTGGTCTTC. The chain is built from TRBV6-2 or TRBV6-3 and TRBJ2-1; 9 nucleotides line up with TRBD2. The V gene's germline CDR1 is MNHEY and CDR2 SVGEGT. The CDR3 extends over 15 amino acids.

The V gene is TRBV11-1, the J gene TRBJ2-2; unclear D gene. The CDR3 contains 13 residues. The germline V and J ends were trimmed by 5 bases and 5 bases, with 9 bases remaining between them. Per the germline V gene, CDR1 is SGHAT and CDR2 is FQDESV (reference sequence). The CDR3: CASSPITTGELFF. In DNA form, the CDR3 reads TGTGCCAGCAGCCCCATCACTACCGGGGAGCTGTTTTTT.

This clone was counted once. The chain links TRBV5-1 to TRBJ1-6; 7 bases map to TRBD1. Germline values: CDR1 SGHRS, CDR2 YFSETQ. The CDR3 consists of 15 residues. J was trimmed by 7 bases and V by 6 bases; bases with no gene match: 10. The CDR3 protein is CASKATTGANSPLHF. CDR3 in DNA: TGCGCCAGCAAAGCAACAACAGGGGCCAATTCACCCCTCCACTTT. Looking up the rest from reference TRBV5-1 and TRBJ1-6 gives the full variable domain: KAGVTQTPRYLIKTRGQQVTLSCSPISGHRSVSWYQQTPGQGLQFLFEYFSETQRNKGNFPGRFSGRQFSNSRSEMNVSTLELGDSALYLCASKATTGANSPLHFGNGTRLTVT.

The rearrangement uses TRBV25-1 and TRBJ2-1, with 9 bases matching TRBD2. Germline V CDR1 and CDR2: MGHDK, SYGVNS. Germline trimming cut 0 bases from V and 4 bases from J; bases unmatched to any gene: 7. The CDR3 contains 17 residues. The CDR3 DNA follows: TGTGCCAGCAGTGAATATCGACTAGCGGAACGATACAATGAGCAGTTCTTC. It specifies CASSEYRLAERYNEQFF.

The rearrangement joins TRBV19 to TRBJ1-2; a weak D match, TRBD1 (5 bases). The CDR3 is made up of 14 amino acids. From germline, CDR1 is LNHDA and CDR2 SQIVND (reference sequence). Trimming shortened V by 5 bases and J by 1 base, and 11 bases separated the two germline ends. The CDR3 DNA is TGTGCCAGTAGTGAATACAGGATTAACTATGGCTACACCTTC. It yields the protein CASSEYRINYGYTF.

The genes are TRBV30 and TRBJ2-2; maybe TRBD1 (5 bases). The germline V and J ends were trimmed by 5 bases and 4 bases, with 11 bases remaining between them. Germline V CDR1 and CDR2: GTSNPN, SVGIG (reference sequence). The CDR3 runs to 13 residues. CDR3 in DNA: TGTGCCTGGCACCTTAGGGGCACCGGGGAGCTGTTTTTT. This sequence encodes CAWHLRGTGELFF.

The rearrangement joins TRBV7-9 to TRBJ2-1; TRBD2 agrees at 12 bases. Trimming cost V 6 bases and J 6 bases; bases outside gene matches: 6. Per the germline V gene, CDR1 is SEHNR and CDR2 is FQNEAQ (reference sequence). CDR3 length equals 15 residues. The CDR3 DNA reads TGTGCCAGCAGGGGGGGACTAGCGGGCCTCAATGAGCAGTTCTTC. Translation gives CASRGGLAGLNEQFF.

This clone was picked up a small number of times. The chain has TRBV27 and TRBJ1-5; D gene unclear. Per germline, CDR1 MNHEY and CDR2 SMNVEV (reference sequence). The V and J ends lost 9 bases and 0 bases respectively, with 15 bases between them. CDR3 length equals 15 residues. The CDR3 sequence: CASSPGEYSNQPQHF. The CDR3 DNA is TGTGCCAGTTCGCCGGGAGAATATAGCAATCAGCCCCAGCATTTT.

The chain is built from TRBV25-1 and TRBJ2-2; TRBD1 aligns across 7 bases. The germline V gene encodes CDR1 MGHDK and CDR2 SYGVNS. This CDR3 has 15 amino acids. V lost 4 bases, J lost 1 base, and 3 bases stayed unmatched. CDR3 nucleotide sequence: TGTGCCAGCAGTGTCCGGGACAGGAACACCGGGGAGCTGTTTTTT. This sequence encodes CASSVRDRNTGELFF.

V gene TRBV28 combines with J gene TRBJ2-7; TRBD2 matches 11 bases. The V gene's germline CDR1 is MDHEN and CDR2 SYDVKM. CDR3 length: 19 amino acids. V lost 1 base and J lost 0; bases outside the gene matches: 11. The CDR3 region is CASSLFGGGLAGSSYEQYF. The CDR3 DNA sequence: TGTGCCAGCAGTTTATTCGGGGGCGGACTAGCGGGTTCCTCCTACGAGCAGTACTTC.

CDR3 DNA sequence: TGTGCCAGCAGCACCGGGGGGGCGGGGGCTTCCTACAATGAGCAGTTCTTC. Its translation is CASSTGGAGASYNEQFF. The chain links TRBV11-3 to TRBJ2-1; TRBD2 matches at 8 bases. Germline CDR1 SGHNT, CDR2 YENEEA. J was trimmed by 1 base and V by 5 bases; bases with no gene match: 10. This CDR3 region has 17 residues.